The rows below give T cell receptor beta chains drawn from one sample of a study of identical twins. TCRdb fed the 5' RACE reads into MiXCR, producing one record per CDR3 protein. The sample includes 550,000 to 700,000 distinct CDR3 sequences, around 21% of them seen just once. These data were likewise used in another study, on T cells expressing NK-cell markers.

Material: PBMCs. The receptors were gathered from a woman aged 18-29 years in good health. The CDR3 runs from the conserved cysteine through the conserved F or W. A D gene is named only where the DNA matches it firmly. The size field is filled for only some rows; it gives once, few, many or a size class.

j_gene | v_gene | d_gene | abundance | CDR3aa | CDR3nt
TRBJ2-7 | TRBV20-1 | NA | many | CSARGEVDYEQYF | TGCAGTGCTAGAGGGGAGGTGGATTACGAGCAGTACTTC
TRBJ2-6 | TRBV6-2/TRBV6-3 | NA | NA | CASSQHATGSGANVLTF | TGTGCCAGCAGCCAACATGCCACGGGCTCTGGGGCCAACGTCCTGACTTTC
TRBJ2-1 | TRBV12-3/TRBV12-4 | TRBD2 | NA | CASSVAGANEQFF | TGTGCCAGCAGCGTAGCGGGGGCCAATGAGCAGTTCTTC
TRBJ2-7 | TRBV12-3/TRBV12-4 | NA | few | CASSSNDLGEQYF | TGTGCCAGCAGTTCAAACGACCTGGGAGAGCAGTACTTC
TRBJ2-3 | TRBV29-1 | NA | few | CSVPKDTQYF | TGCAGCGTTCCCAAAGATACGCAGTATTTT
TRBJ2-5 | TRBV9 | NA | few | CASSVEGWQETQYF | TGTGCCAGCAGCGTAGAGGGGTGGCAAGAGACCCAGTACTTC
TRBJ2-2 | TRBV10-3 | TRBD2 | NA | CAIMMTSGRTNTGELFF | TGTGCCATCATGATGACTAGCGGGAGGACGAACACCGGGGAGCTGTTTTTT
TRBJ2-5 | TRBV5-8 | TRBD1 | NA | CASSLPGTGLGQETQYF | TGTGCCAGCAGCTTACCCGGGACAGGTTTGGGACAAGAGACCCAGTACTTC
TRBJ2-3 | TRBV12-3/TRBV12-4 | NA | NA | CASSPTGLSDTQYF | TGTGCCAGCAGTCCCACCGGATTATCAGATACGCAGTATTTT
TRBJ2-5 | TRBV20-1 | NA | few | CSARGLEVTQYF | TGCAGTGCTAGAGGACTAGAGGTGACCCAGTACTTC
TRBJ2-1 | TRBV27 | NA | few | CASSTPSAGYNEQFF | TGTGCCAGCAGTACCCCTAGCGCCGGGTACAATGAGCAGTTCTTC
TRBJ2-1 | TRBV2 | TRBD1 | few | CASKTGSSYNEQFF | TGTGCCAGCAAGACAGGGAGCTCCTACAATGAGCAGTTCTTC
TRBJ1-6 | TRBV7-2 | TRBD1 | few | CASSGLGGSRSSPLHF | TGTGCCAGCAGCGGGTTAGGGGGCTCTCGATCTTCGCCCCTCCACTTT
TRBJ2-1 | TRBV20-1 | NA | NA | CSAAFYNEQFF | TGCAGTGCGGCCTTCTACAATGAGCAGTTCTTC
TRBJ2-3 | TRBV5-1 | NA | NA | CAASARPGLADTQYF | TGCGCCGCTTCAGCGAGGCCAGGATTGGCAGATACGCAGTATTTT
TRBJ2-7 | TRBV5-1 | NA | NA | CASSLGGLVYEQYF | TGCGCCAGCAGCTTAGGGGGGCTGGTCTACGAGCAGTACTTC
TRBJ2-4 | TRBV11-2 | NA | few | CASSLTQGIVNIQYF | TGTGCCAGCAGCTTGACTCAGGGGATCGTAAACATTCAGTACTTC
TRBJ2-1 | TRBV20-1 | TRBD2 | few | CSAPVTSGGQGEQFF | TGCAGTGCCCCGGTGACTAGCGGGGGGCAAGGTGAGCAGTTCTTC
TRBJ2-1 | TRBV3-1 | TRBD2 | NA | CASSQGGAGGINEQFF | TGTGCCAGCAGCCAAGGAGGAGCGGGAGGGATCAATGAGCAGTTCTTC
TRBJ2-7 | TRBV11-2 | TRBD2 | once | CASGFRTSDYEQYF | TGTGCCAGCGGATTCAGGACTAGCGATTACGAGCAGTACTTC
TRBJ2-2 | TRBV18 | NA | NA | CASSGQTGSGELFF | TGTGCCAGCTCAGGACAGACAGGCTCGGGGGAGCTGTTTTTT
TRBJ2-7 | TRBV20-1 | TRBD1 | NA | CSAEGGSYEQYF | TGCAGTGCTGAAGGGGGCAGCTACGAGCAGTACTTC
TRBJ2-7 | TRBV4-1 | TRBD2 | few | CASSQDGTTYEQYF | TGCGCCAGCAGCCAAGATGGGACTACCTACGAGCAGTACTTC
TRBJ1-5 | TRBV6-2/TRBV6-3 | NA | few | CASSSSWGVMPQHF | TGTGCCAGCAGCTCGTCGTGGGGCGTCATGCCCCAGCATTTT
TRBJ2-3 | TRBV6-1 | NA | NA | CASSRDWISTDTQYF | TGTGCCAGCAGCCGCGACTGGATATCCACAGATACGCAGTATTTT
TRBJ1-1 | TRBV20-1 | NA | few | CSARRETEAFF | TGCAGTGCTAGAAGGGAGACTGAAGCTTTCTTT
TRBJ2-5 | TRBV15 | NA | NA | CATSMAGALQETQYF | TGTGCCACCAGCATGGCAGGGGCCTTACAAGAGACCCAGTACTTC
TRBJ2-2 | TRBV6-2/TRBV6-3 | TRBD2 | NA | CASWGLAGFTGELFF | TGTGCCAGCTGGGGACTAGCGGGATTCACCGGGGAGCTGTTTTTT
TRBJ2-1 | TRBV7-2 | NA | NA | CASSLNLGLGNEQFF | TGTGCCAGCAGCTTAAATCTGGGCCTGGGGAATGAGCAGTTCTTC
TRBJ2-1 | TRBV6-1 | TRBD2 | NA | CASSARLAGVSYNEQFF | TGTGCCAGCAGTGCCAGACTAGCGGGAGTTTCCTACAATGAGCAGTTCTTC
TRBJ1-4 | TRBV20-1 | TRBD1 | few | CSARTGDEKLFF | TGCAGTGCTCGGACAGGGGATGAAAAACTGTTTTTT
TRBJ2-1 | TRBV7-2 | NA | few | CASSREARSSYNEQFF | TGTGCCAGCAGCAGAGAGGCCAGAAGCTCCTACAATGAGCAGTTCTTC
TRBJ2-7 | TRBV5-1 | TRBD2 | NA | CASSPTVWSGSGQYF | TGCGCCAGCAGCCCGACGGTGTGGAGCGGGAGCGGACAGTACTTC
TRBJ2-4 | TRBV6-1 | NA | NA | CASSERRQAENIQYF | TGTGCCAGCAGTGAAAGGAGACAGGCTGAAAACATTCAGTACTTC
TRBJ2-3 | TRBV20-1 | NA | few | CSASSRGGTTDTQYF | TGCAGTGCCAGCTCTCGTGGAGGGACCACAGATACGCAGTATTTT
TRBJ2-1 | TRBV10-3 | NA | NA | CAARRQVGDNEQFF | TGTGCCGCACGTCGACAGGTAGGAGACAATGAGCAGTTCTTC
TRBJ2-2 | TRBV20-1 | TRBD1 | NA | CSAGTGGTGELFF | TGCAGTGCCGGGACAGGGGGCACCGGGGAGCTGTTTTTT
TRBJ1-2 | TRBV5-1 | NA | NA | CASSLFGPPNYGYTF | TGCGCCAGCAGCTTGTTTGGACCCCCTAACTATGGCTACACCTTC
TRBJ2-2 | TRBV29-1 | NA | NA | CSGKKRNTGELFF | TGCAGCGGGAAGAAGCGGAACACCGGGGAGCTGTTTTTT
TRBJ2-3 | TRBV6-5 | TRBD2 | NA | CASSSGTSGGGTQYF | TGTGCCAGCAGTTCAGGGACTAGCGGGGGAGGTACGCAGTATTTT
TRBJ2-5 | TRBV15 | NA | few | CATRSGTQETQYF | TGTGCCACCAGGAGCGGGACACAAGAGACCCAGTACTTC
TRBJ2-4 | TRBV5-1 | NA | few | CASSLGQSNIQYF | TGCGCCAGCAGCTTGGGACAGTCAAACATTCAGTACTTC
TRBJ2-7 | TRBV11-2 | TRBD2 | few | CASSMRASGTYSSYEQYF | TGTGCCAGCAGTATGAGGGCTAGCGGGACATACAGCTCCTACGAGCAGTACTTC
TRBJ2-1 | TRBV20-1 | NA | NA | CSARDPDRPYNEQFF | TGCAGTGCTAGAGATCCCGACCGCCCCTACAATGAGCAGTTCTTC
TRBJ1-2 | TRBV20-1 | TRBD1 | few | CSARVTPGQRDYTF | TGCAGTGCTAGAGTTACTCCGGGACAGAGGGACTACACCTTC
TRBJ1-2 | TRBV6-5 | TRBD1 | few | CASRSRQGTNSNYGYTF | TGTGCCAGCAGATCTCGACAGGGCACGAACTCTAACTATGGCTACACCTTC
TRBJ1-1 | TRBV12-3/TRBV12-4 | NA | many | CASSSTGSNTEAFF | TGTGCCAGCAGCTCCACAGGGTCTAACACTGAAGCTTTCTTT
TRBJ2-1 | TRBV20-1 | NA | NA | CSASPSARAEQFF | TGCAGTGCTAGTCCTAGCGCAAGGGCTGAGCAGTTCTTC
TRBJ2-7 | TRBV20-1 | NA | many | CSARDPGGDRGEQYF | TGCAGTGCTAGAGATCCGGGGGGCGATCGAGGCGAGCAGTACTTC
TRBJ2-1 | TRBV27 | TRBD2 | NA | CASSPVSGAYNEQFF | TGTGCCAGCAGCCCCGTTAGCGGGGCCTACAATGAGCAGTTCTTC